This T cell receptor beta chain was sequenced during a study of blood T cell repertoires in COVID-19. V gave up 3 bases and J gave up 3 bases, with 7 bases separating them. Looked up from germline, CDR1 is DFQATT and CDR2 is SNEGSKA (reference sequence). The CDR3 covers 12 residues. This clone was seen a few times. Profiled with immunoSEQ multiplex PCR; TCRdb holds only in-frame clones, not every one. The repertoire includes about 22,000 clones, around 80% of them detected once, and roughly a fifth sits in the top ten. The V and J genes are TRBV20-1 and TRBJ2-3; D unclear. The clonotype originates from a man older than 75 with active or convalescent COVID-19. Sample: peripheral blood. CDR3 sequence (DNA): TGCAGTGCTAGTCCTACTACAGATACGCAGTATTTT. Residues: CSASPTTDTQYF.